This T cell receptor (beta chain) was recorded in a study of Graves' ophthalmopathy and Graves' hyperthyroidism (dated by TCRdb to the late 2010s). About the investigation overall: Peripheral blood samples were taken at the time of initial diagnosis, before any treatment was given. In over five hyperthyroidism patients, T-cell repertoires of thyroid tissue and blood were compared. Following sampling, methimazole starting at 30 mg daily was administered to hyperthyroidism patients, and high-dose intravenous methylprednisolone was administered to ophthalmopathy patients. The study used signatures of the TCR beta repertoire to tell Graves' ophthalmopathy apart from Graves' hyperthyroidism and to predict which patients would progress to ophthalmopathy. A discovery set of about a hundred patients (43 ophthalmopathy, around 57 stable hyperthyroidism) was enrolled to explore V-J signatures distinguishing ophthalmopathy from hyperthyroidism. In total, approximately 140 blood samples were TCR-sequenced: 43 ophthalmopathy, approximately 80 hyperthyroidism and some 17 hyperthyroidism-to-ophthalmopathy patients. An independent validation cohort comprised some 18 hyperthyroidism patients and 15 to 17 patients who later progressed from hyperthyroidism to ophthalmopathy.

For this chain, trimming is 6 bases at the V end and 7 bases at the J end, and the number of junction bases without a gene match is 11. The germline V gene specifies MNHEY as CDR1 and SVGAGI as CDR2. From the cysteine through the phenylalanine, the CDR3 covers 15 amino acids. Just the 45-base CDR3 DNA is kept, in frame starting at base 1. Ophthalmopathy patients had moderately to severely active disease, Clinical Activity Score of at least 3, NOSPECS grade of at least 4, and disease duration under 3 months. Patients with other autoimmune diseases, uncontrolled infections, pregnancy or lactation were excluded. Clinical symptoms, serum thyroxine, TRAb, thyroid ultrasound and orbital computed tomography were used for diagnosis. Ficoll-Paque density gradient centrifugation was used to isolate PBMCs from under 11 ml of fresh peripheral blood. Trizol reagent was used to extract the total RNA, and its quality was then checked on an Agilent 2100 Bioanalyzer.

On this clonotype: It has no known antigen specificity. No base quality values were provided; no much bigger clone lies one nucleotide off.

For repertoire sequencing, TCR beta CDR3 regions were amplified from RNA transcripts. A first-round RT-PCR used HTBI primers with the Qiagen OneStep RT-PCR kit, followed by a second-round multiplex PCR, size selection and purification. Sequencing of the libraries was carried out on an Illumina HiSeq2000 in paired-end mode with 100 bp reads. As for how the authors treated the data: SOAPnuke was used to process the reads, throwing out any read that had adapters, had uncalled bases, had a mean Phred below 15, or lacked an exact constant-primer or identifier match. High-quality paired reads were merged with COPE v1.2.5. Each unique nucleotide sequence was defined as a clonotype, and clonotypes were aligned to IMGT TRB V, D and J references with MiTCR v1.1. Analysis was restricted to V-J combinations with a frequency above 0.0001, which covered roughly 99% of repertoires. A TCR clonal expansion and chaos score per V-J combination was defined as the ratio of F50 clonal expansion to chaos observed in the TCRdist matrix. Features were reduced by Welch's t-statistics and random forest to around 13 V-J combinations, which fed a naive Bayes classifier. The similarity between thyroid and blood repertoires was quantified using the Morisita-Horn index. TCRdb reprocessed the public reads (quality trimming at Q25 with fastp, clone calling with MiXCR) and kept in-frame beta chains. CDR3 protein duplicates are merged, each entry listing the most common genes and DNA. These V and J calls originate from TCRdb's pipeline instead of the authors' own analysis. The sample profile shows 40,000 to 50,000 distinct CDR3 sequences; roughly half of them were found once. The ten largest clones take up roughly 18% of the sample.

Here is what the overall study found, with its caveats: In validation, the model predicted ophthalmopathy progression with nearly 71% sensitivity and approximately 75% specificity; eleven to twelve predicted patients were CT-confirmed with GO in a median of 6.5 months. Most expanded thyroid clonotypes with a frequency above 0.001 also appeared in blood, which suggests that blood repertoires may reflect the immune response in the thyroid. The 13-signature model separated ophthalmopathy from stable hyperthyroidism with roughly 89% sensitivity and approximately 83% specificity in cross-validation, and 80%/75% in the test set. Sample size was not statistically predetermined, and group allocation was not concealed from the investigators.

The TCR comes from an adult man with Graves' ophthalmopathy. Sequenced sample: peripheral blood. The chain is encoded by TRBV6-5 joined to TRBJ1-3; TRBD1 fits 8 bases in the junction. The DNA reads TGTGCCAGCAGACGCGAAGGACAGGGAGGGAACACCATATATTTT. Its amino acids are CASRREGQGGNTIYF.